A selection of T cell receptor beta chains follows, all from one sample in a study of blood T cell repertoires in COVID-19. Clones were read by immunoSEQ multiplex PCR, and TCRdb kept only the in-frame ones, dropping some. The top ten hold approximately 0.8% of the sample, which has roughly 230,000 clones, about 90% seen once. Sequenced: peripheral blood. These receptors were obtained from a man aged 25 to 40 with COVID-19, enrolled during active disease. The CDR3 runs from the conserved cysteine through the conserved F or W. D genes are given only for firm matches. Clone size is shown for a subset of rows, as once, few, many or a class of expanded clone.

J gene: TRBJ1-6; D gene: TRBD1; CDR3 length: 16; V gene: TRBV5-6; clone size: NA; CDR3 DNA: TGTGCCAGCAGTTTAGACAGGGGGGTGTATAATTCACCCCTCCACTTT; CDR3 protein: CASSLDRGVYNSPLHF
J gene: TRBJ1-1; D gene: TRBD1; CDR3 length: 21; V gene: TRBV5-1; clone size: NA; CDR3 DNA: TGCGCCAGCAGCTTGGGGTCCGGGACAGGGGTTGCTTATGGGGTAAACACTGAAGCTTTCTTT; CDR3 protein: CASSLGSGTGVAYGVNTEAFF
J gene: TRBJ1-6; D gene: NA; CDR3 length: 12; V gene: TRBV6-5; clone size: NA; CDR3 DNA: TGTGCCAGCAGATTCGGGGGTTCACCCCTCCACTTT; CDR3 protein: CASRFGGSPLHF
J gene: TRBJ2-7; D gene: TRBD1; CDR3 length: 16; V gene: TRBV7-9; clone size: NA; CDR3 DNA: TGTGCCAGCAGCCGGTCCGGGACAGGATACTCCTACGAGCAGTACTTC; CDR3 protein: CASSRSGTGYSYEQYF
J gene: TRBJ2-2; D gene: TRBD2; CDR3 length: 17; V gene: TRBV11-2; clone size: once; CDR3 DNA: TGTGCCAGCAGCCGACTAGCGGGGGGCTCGAACACCGGGGAGCTGTTTTTT; CDR3 protein: CASSRLAGGSNTGELFF
J gene: TRBJ2-2; D gene: NA; CDR3 length: 16; V gene: TRBV7-9; clone size: once; CDR3 DNA: TGTGCCAGCAGCTTATTTAGCGGCGGGAACACCGGGGAGCTGTTTTTT; CDR3 protein: CASSLFSGGNTGELFF
J gene: TRBJ2-1; D gene: NA; CDR3 length: 15; V gene: TRBV5-1; clone size: NA; CDR3 DNA: TGCGCCAGCAGCTTAATACAGGGTTCGGCCAATGAGCAGTTCTTC; CDR3 protein: CASSLIQGSANEQFF
J gene: TRBJ2-2; D gene: NA; CDR3 length: 16; V gene: TRBV5-6; clone size: NA; CDR3 DNA: TGTGCCAGCAGCTTTCTTGCACAGAGGAACACCGGGGAGCTGTTTTTT; CDR3 protein: CASSFLAQRNTGELFF
J gene: TRBJ2-7; D gene: TRBD2; CDR3 length: 15; V gene: TRBV6-6; clone size: NA; CDR3 DNA: TGTGCCAGCAGTTACCTAGCGGGGGCCTCCTACGAGCAGTACTTC; CDR3 protein: CASSYLAGASYEQYF
J gene: TRBJ1-3; D gene: NA; CDR3 length: 15; V gene: TRBV9; clone size: NA; CDR3 DNA: TGTGCCAGCAGCGAGCCGCCGGGGGCTGGAAACACCATATATTTT; CDR3 protein: CASSEPPGAGNTIYF
J gene: TRBJ2-5; D gene: TRBD2; CDR3 length: 17; V gene: TRBV7-2; clone size: NA; CDR3 DNA: TGTGCCAGCAGCCCTCAGAGCGGGGGGGCCCCGGGAGAGACCCAGTACTTC; CDR3 protein: CASSPQSGGAPGETQYF
J gene: TRBJ2-7; D gene: NA; CDR3 length: 11; V gene: TRBV29-1; clone size: NA; CDR3 DNA: TGCAGCGTGAGACAGGAGTACGAGCAGTACTTC; CDR3 protein: CSVRQEYEQYF
J gene: TRBJ2-3; D gene: NA; CDR3 length: 13; V gene: TRBV5-5; clone size: NA; CDR3 DNA: TGTGCCAGCACCTTGCCTAGCACAGATACGCAGTATTTT; CDR3 protein: CASTLPSTDTQYF
J gene: TRBJ1-2; D gene: TRBD1; CDR3 length: 15; V gene: TRBV9; clone size: NA; CDR3 DNA: TGTGCCAGCAGCGACCTCGACAGGGGCCCAGATGGCTACACCTTC; CDR3 protein: CASSDLDRGPDGYTF
J gene: TRBJ2-7; D gene: TRBD2; CDR3 length: 16; V gene: TRBV6-5; clone size: NA; CDR3 DNA: TGTGCCAGCAGTTACACCATAGCGGGGGACCACTACGAGCAGTACTTC; CDR3 protein: CASSYTIAGDHYEQYF
J gene: TRBJ2-7; D gene: TRBD2; CDR3 length: 15; V gene: TRBV10-3; clone size: NA; CDR3 DNA: TGTGCCATCAGTGAGTCGGGCAGGGAGGGGTCCGAGCAGTACTTC; CDR3 protein: CAISESGREGSEQYF
J gene: TRBJ1-2; D gene: NA; CDR3 length: 16; V gene: TRBV7-9; clone size: NA; CDR3 DNA: TGTGCCAGCAGCGAACGAGGTGCAGGGGCGAACTATGGCTACACCTTC; CDR3 protein: CASSERGAGANYGYTF
J gene: TRBJ1-1; D gene: NA; CDR3 length: 14; V gene: TRBV2; clone size: NA; CDR3 DNA: TGTGCCAGCAGTGACCCAGCGGGGGACACTGAAGCTTTCTTT; CDR3 protein: CASSDPAGDTEAFF
J gene: TRBJ2-2; D gene: TRBD1; CDR3 length: 15; V gene: TRBV2; clone size: NA; CDR3 DNA: TGTGCCACTGGACAGGGGGCCTACAACACCGGGGAGCTGTTTTTT; CDR3 protein: CATGQGAYNTGELFF
J gene: TRBJ1-6; D gene: TRBD1; CDR3 length: 16; V gene: TRBV2; clone size: NA; CDR3 DNA: TGTGCCAGCAGATCAACAGGGGGCAAGAATAATTCACCCCTCCACTTT; CDR3 protein: CASRSTGGKNNSPLHF
J gene: TRBJ1-2; D gene: NA; CDR3 length: 12; V gene: TRBV29-1; clone size: once; CDR3 DNA: TGCAGCGAATTCGACAGGAACTATGGCTACACCTTC; CDR3 protein: CSEFDRNYGYTF
J gene: TRBJ1-2; D gene: TRBD1; CDR3 length: 17; V gene: TRBV27; clone size: NA; CDR3 DNA: TGTGCCAGCAGGGAAGGGACAGGTACCTCGACTAACTATGGCTACACCTTC; CDR3 protein: CASREGTGTSTNYGYTF
J gene: TRBJ1-1; D gene: NA; CDR3 length: 14; V gene: TRBV5-1; clone size: NA; CDR3 DNA: TGCGCCAGCAGCTTTGGACGGGGGAACACTGAAGCTTTCTTT; CDR3 protein: CASSFGRGNTEAFF
J gene: TRBJ1-2; D gene: NA; CDR3 length: 14; V gene: TRBV7-9; clone size: NA; CDR3 DNA: TGTGCCAGCAGCTCCCCCGCAGAAGGGGGTGGCTACACCTTC; CDR3 protein: CASSSPAEGGGYTF
J gene: TRBJ2-7; D gene: TRBD1; CDR3 length: 15; V gene: TRBV12-5; clone size: NA; CDR3 DNA: TGTGCTAGTGGGCCCAGGCCCAGGGGGTCGGCCGAGCAGTACTTC; CDR3 protein: CASGPRPRGSAEQYF
J gene: TRBJ1-1; D gene: NA; CDR3 length: 15; V gene: TRBV9; clone size: NA; CDR3 DNA: TGTGCCAGCAGCGCCCCAGAGGCAGCGAACACTGAAGCTTTCTTT; CDR3 protein: CASSAPEAANTEAFF
J gene: TRBJ1-1; D gene: NA; CDR3 length: 13; V gene: TRBV15; clone size: NA; CDR3 DNA: TGTGCCACCAGCAGGAGCGTTGGGACTGAAGCTTTCTTT; CDR3 protein: CATSRSVGTEAFF
J gene: TRBJ1-1; D gene: TRBD1; CDR3 length: 15; V gene: TRBV6-5; clone size: NA; CDR3 DNA: TGTGCCAGCAGTTATTCAGGGGGCTGGGACACTGAAGCTTTCTTT; CDR3 protein: CASSYSGGWDTEAFF
J gene: TRBJ1-2; D gene: TRBD1; CDR3 length: 14; V gene: TRBV6-1; clone size: few; CDR3 DNA: TGTGCCAGCAGTGAGGACAGGGTCGGCTATGGCTACACCTTC; CDR3 protein: CASSEDRVGYGYTF
J gene: TRBJ1-1; D gene: NA; CDR3 length: 14; V gene: TRBV5-5; clone size: NA; CDR3 DNA: TGTGCCAGCAGCTTCTCGCAGGGCGAGACTGAAGCTTTCTTT; CDR3 protein: CASSFSQGETEAFF
J gene: TRBJ1-1; D gene: TRBD1; CDR3 length: 17; V gene: TRBV11-2; clone size: once; CDR3 DNA: TGTGCCAGCAGCTTATCCGGGACAGGCTTTGCGAACACTGAAGCTTTCTTT; CDR3 protein: CASSLSGTGFANTEAFF
J gene: TRBJ2-3; D gene: NA; CDR3 length: 15; V gene: TRBV9; clone size: NA; CDR3 DNA: TGTGCCAGCAGCGTAAATAGATATGGCACAGATACGCAGTATTTT; CDR3 protein: CASSVNRYGTDTQYF
J gene: TRBJ2-2; D gene: NA; CDR3 length: 17; V gene: TRBV7-6; clone size: NA; CDR3 DNA: NA; CDR3 protein: CASSPPSGRGDTGELFF